The 28 T cell receptor beta chains listed next were all sequenced from one sample in a study of blood T cell repertoires in COVID-19. Assay: immunoSEQ multiplex PCR; the TCRdb copy retains only in-frame clones and omits some. The profile covers 60,000 to 90,000 clones, with roughly 84% appearing a single time and 3.5% taken by the ten largest. The specimen was peripheral blood. The receptors derive from a man aged 50-60 years with acute or convalescent COVID-19.

V and J are TRBV30 and TRBJ1-5, with D possibly being TRBD1 (5 bases). The germline V gene encodes CDR1 GTSNPN and CDR2 SVGIG (reference sequence). V gave up 1 base and J gave up 6 bases, with 10 bases separating them. The CDR3 totals 13 residues. The CDR3 coding sequence is TGTGCCTGGAGTGGGCAGGGCACTCAGCCCCAGCATTTT. It translates to CAWSGQGTQPQHF.

This clone was counted a single time. The chain employs TRBV5-6 and TRBJ2-1, with 7 bases matching TRBD2. Trimming removed 0 bases from V and 9 bases from J; junction bases left unmatched: 3. CDR1 and CDR2 (germline): SGHDT, YYEEEE. CDR3 length: 13 amino acids. The CDR3 here is CASSLEGRGEQFF. In DNA form, the CDR3 reads TGTGCCAGCAGCTTGGAGGGGAGGGGTGAGCAGTTCTTC.

The CDR3 DNA sequence: TGCGCCAGCAGCCCGGAGAACAACCTGAACACTGAAGCTTTCTTT. Residues: CASSPENNLNTEAFF. The V and J genes are TRBV5-1 and TRBJ1-1; D is uncertain. Trimming removed 4 bases from V and 0 bases from J, with 13 bases in between. The germline V gene has CDR1 SGHRS and CDR2 YFSETQ. This CDR3 has 15 amino acids.

This clone was detected only once. The chain recombines TRBV6-5 with TRBJ2-3, with 10 bases identical to TRBD1. This CDR3 contains 14 residues. Germline-derived CDR1 and CDR2 are MNHEY and SVGAGI. The V and J ends lost 7 bases and 4 bases, in that order; junction bases with no gene match: 5. For the CDR3, the DNA is TGTGCCAGCAAGGACAGGGGGTTGTCAGATACGCAGTATTTT. This encodes CASKDRGLSDTQYF.

This clone was recorded a few times. This chain connects TRBV6-6 to TRBJ1-1, with D hard to call. Germline lookup yields CDR1 MNHNY and CDR2 SVGAGI (reference sequence). The germline V and J ends were trimmed by 2 bases and 1 base, with 11 bases remaining between them. The CDR3 sequence is 15 residues long. The CDR3 nucleotides are TGTGCCAGCAGTTACACGGCGGCAGAGAACACTGAAGCTTTCTTT. Amino acids: CASSYTAAENTEAFF.

V gene TRBV6-1 combines with J gene TRBJ1-2; perhaps TRBD1 as D (6 bases). The CDR3 loop spans 13 amino acids. Germline CDR1 reads MNHNS; CDR2 reads SASEGT. V was clipped by 2 bases and J by 8 bases, with 12 bases between them. The CDR3 region has the DNA TGTGCCAGCAGTGAACGGGGGGCAGGAGGCTACACCTTC. Amino acid sequence: CASSERGAGGYTF.

CDR3 loop: CASSLRTGRGFFF. The CDR3 nucleotides are TGTGCCAGCAGCCTGCGGACAGGGCGGGGATTCTTCTTT. This chain links TRBV12-3 or TRBV12-4 with TRBJ1-1; the match to TRBD1 covers 8 bases. Germline trimming cut 6 bases from V and 14 bases from J; bases unmatched to any gene: 14. This CDR3 region has 13 residues.

The rearrangement joins TRBV5-1 to TRBJ1-3, with D perhaps matching TRBD1 (6 bases). The CDR3 covers 14 residues. The germline gives CDR1 SGHRS, CDR2 YFSETQ. V shed 1 base and J shed 4 bases, with 9 bases lying between them. The CDR3 sequence is CASSLQGLGNTIYF. The CDR3 region has the DNA TGCGCCAGCAGCTTGCAGGGGCTGGGAAACACCATATATTTT.

The chain recombines TRBV4-3 with TRBJ2-3, with TRBD2 as a possible D gene (5 bases). Deletions cut 0 bases from V and 6 bases from J, with 25 bases between. CDR3 size: 19 residues. Germline CDR1 and CDR2: LGHNA and YSLEER. CDR3 nucleotides: TGCGCCAGCAGCCAAGATGGCTCAAGAGGGAATCGGCCTCTGGATACGCAGTATTTT. Translated, it gives CASSQDGSRGNRPLDTQYF.

This rearrangement joins TRBV11-2 to TRBJ1-3; 9 bases map to TRBD1. The germline gives CDR1 SGHAT, CDR2 FQNNGV. The V segment lost 6 bases and the J segment 9 bases; nucleotides outside the gene matches: 6. The CDR3 contains 13 residues. In nucleotides, the CDR3 is TGTGCCAGCAGGATACAGGGGGCCCCCACCATATATTTT. Translating gives CASRIQGAPTIYF.

This chain connects TRBV19 to TRBJ2-1, with TRBD2 matching over 11 bases. The CDR3 is 14 residues long. Germline trimming cut 9 bases from V and 4 bases from J; bases unmatched to any gene: 5. Germline V CDR1 and CDR2: LNHDA, SQIVND (reference sequence). The CDR3 coding sequence is TGTGCCAGCGGACTAGCGGGTCATTACAATGAGCAGTTCTTC. This translates into CASGLAGHYNEQFF.

The V and J genes are TRBV6-4 and TRBJ1-2; the match to TRBD1 covers 9 bases. Germline V gene data show CDR1 as MRHNA and CDR2 as SNTAGT. CDR3 size: 14 residues. The J segment lost 2 bases and the V segment lost 6 bases, leaving 4 bases of the junction unmatched. Written as DNA, the CDR3 is TGTGCCAGCAGCTCGACAGGGGGGAACTATGGCTACACCTTC. As protein: CASSSTGGNYGYTF.

The chain combines TRBV7-9 with TRBJ2-7, with D possibly being TRBD2 (5 bases). The V gene's germline CDR1 is SEHNR and CDR2 FQNEAQ (reference sequence). CDR3 length equals 14 residues. V was cut by 5 bases and J by 3 bases, with 14 bases left in between. CDR3 protein: CASSPPGWNYEQYF. The CDR3, as DNA: TGTGCCAGCAGCCCTCCGGGGTGGAACTACGAGCAGTACTTC.

V gene TRBV6-5 combines with J gene TRBJ2-2; D gene ambiguous. Germline V CDR1 and CDR2: MNHEY, SVGAGI. CDR3 length equals 13 residues. Trimming shortened V by 6 bases and J by 2 bases, and 7 bases separated the two germline ends. CDR3 DNA sequence: TGTGCCAGCAGCCTGTCTAACACCGGGGAGCTGTTTTTT. Protein product: CASSLSNTGELFF.

CDR3 nucleotides: TGTGCCATCAAAAACGACAGGGGGCTCGACGAGCAGTACTTC. Protein sequence: CAIKNDRGLDEQYF. The chain has TRBV10-3 and TRBJ2-7; TRBD1 matches 10 bases. The germline CDR1 and CDR2 sequences are ENHRY and SYGVKD. The CDR3 contains 14 residues. With V trimmed by 7 bases and J by 5 bases, 8 bases remained unmatched.

This chain uses TRBV24-1 with TRBJ1-4; D uncertain. Per the germline V gene, CDR1 is KGHDR and CDR2 is SFDVKD. Trimming took off 2 bases at V and 0 bases at J, with 9 bases between the two ends. The CDR3 spans 16 residues. CDR3 bases: TGTGCCACCAGTGATTCCCGGGGAGCAACTAATGAAAAACTGTTTTTT. Translation gives CATSDSRGATNEKLFF.

V and J are TRBV2 and TRBJ2-2; the match to TRBD2 covers 8 bases. The CDR3 is made up of 14 amino acids. The junction had 5 bases not matched to a gene; V was cut back by 6 bases and J by 5 bases. In germline, CDR1 is SNHLY, CDR2 FYNNEI. CDR3 residues: CASRQLAETGELFF. The CDR3 bases are TGTGCCAGCAGACAACTAGCGGAGACCGGGGAGCTGTTTTTT.

The V and J genes are TRBV5-1 and TRBJ2-7, with TRBD2 identical over 7 bases. The V and J ends lost 0 bases and 2 bases, in that order; junction bases with no gene match: 8. Looked up from germline, CDR1 is SGHRS and CDR2 is YFSETQ. The CDR3 extends over 16 amino acids. CDR3: CASSLEGGMGTYEQYF. The CDR3 coding sequence is TGCGCCAGCAGCTTGGAGGGAGGGATGGGTACCTACGAGCAGTACTTC.

This sequence joins TRBV5-6 and TRBJ1-4; D is unclear. V lost 1 base and J lost 7, with 11 bases in between. The CDR3 has 14 residues. CDR1 SGHDT and CDR2 YYEEEE come from the germline V gene. The CDR3 here is CASSLFSFPEKLFF. CDR3 nucleotides: TGTGCCAGCAGCTTGTTTAGTTTTCCTGAAAAACTGTTTTTT.

The chain employs TRBV11-2 and TRBJ1-2; TRBD1 might be the D (5 bases). The germline CDR1 and CDR2 sequences are SGHAT and FQNNGV. V dropped 6 bases and J dropped 3 bases, with 11 bases sitting between them. The CDR3 consists of 13 residues. CDR3 amino acids: CASRRQTYYGYTF. As DNA, the CDR3 is TGTGCCAGCAGAAGACAGACTTACTATGGCTACACCTTC. The full variable domain, completed using reference TRBV11-2 and TRBJ1-2, is EAGVAQSPRYKIIEKRQSVAFWCNPISGHATLYWYQQILGQGPKLLIQFQNNGVVDDSQLPKDRFSAERLKGVDSTLKIQPAKLEDSAVYLCASRRQTYYGYTFGSGTRLTVV.

This clone showed up just once. V is TRBV2 and J is TRBJ2-3, with D possibly TRBD2 on 6 matching bases. V gave up 4 bases and J gave up 1 base, with 18 bases separating them. CDR3 length: 17 amino acids. Looked up from germline, CDR1 is SNHLY and CDR2 is FYNNEI. The CDR3 DNA sequence: TGTGCCAGCAGTGCCGAGGAGGCGGGGCGGGGCACAGATACGCAGTATTTT. This codes for CASSAEEAGRGTDTQYF.

The rearrangement links TRBV21-1 to TRBJ2-3; TRBD2, as called in the table, went unchecked against the DNA. TRBV21-1 is a pseudogene. This CDR3 has 16 amino acids. CDR3 nucleotide sequence: TGTGCCAGCAGCCCTCGCCCGTGGACTGGCACAGATACGCAGTATTTT. Translation: CASSPRPWTGTDTQYF.

This chain links TRBV27 with TRBJ2-7; 15 bases align to TRBD2. This CDR3 has 19 residues. From germline, CDR1 is MNHEY and CDR2 SMNVEV (reference sequence). V shed 3 bases and J 1 base; nucleotides not matched to a gene: 10. DNA of the CDR3: TGTGCCAGCAGTTTCAGCTTCCCCGGACTAGCGGGAGGGTCCTACGAGCAGTACTTC. This sequence encodes CASSFSFPGLAGGSYEQYF.

The chain combines TRBV28 with TRBJ1-5, with a possible D match to TRBD1 (5 bases). CDR1 and CDR2 from the germline V gene are MDHEN and SYDVKM. The CDR3 has 15 amino acids. Trimming took off 10 bases at V and 1 base at J, with 17 bases between the two ends. CDR3 DNA: TGTGCCATCAAAAGGCAGGGATCGAGCAATCAGCCCCAGCATTTT. This translates into CAIKRQGSSNQPQHF.

This chain joins TRBV2 and TRBJ2-7; unclear D gene. Germline lookup yields CDR1 SNHLY and CDR2 FYNNEI. The V gene lost 2 bases and the J gene lost 6 bases, with 8 bases spanning the gap. This CDR3 region has 12 residues. CDR3 sequence: CASSERAGEQYF. CDR3 nucleotides: TGTGCCAGCAGTGAACGTGCCGGCGAGCAGTACTTC.

The gene calls are TRBV30 and TRBJ2-5; 8 bases line up with TRBD1. The CDR3 extends over 14 amino acids. In germline, CDR1 is GTSNPN, CDR2 SVGIG (reference sequence). V lost 0 bases to trimming and J lost 4 bases; unmatched junction nucleotides: 4. The CDR3 here is CAWSVGTGGETQYF. CDR3 nucleotides: TGTGCCTGGAGTGTCGGGACAGGAGGAGAGACCCAGTACTTC.

The chain has TRBV18 and TRBJ1-3; TRBD1 is a possible D gene (5 bases). CDR3 length: 14 residues. The V end was cut by 2 bases, the J end by 0 bases, with 5 bases between. Germline values: CDR1 KGHSH, CDR2 LQKENI. As DNA, the CDR3 is TGTGCCAGCTCACCAACAGGCTCTGGAAACACCATATATTTT. It is translated as CASSPTGSGNTIYF.

In nucleotides, the CDR3 is TGTGCCAGCAGCTTAGCCGAGACAGGTTTCGAGCAGTACTTC. This codes for CASSLAETGFEQYF. The rearrangement uses TRBV7-8 and TRBJ2-7; D might be TRBD1 (6 bases). Germline lookup yields CDR1 SGHVS and CDR2 FQNEAQ. This CDR3 has 14 residues. V lost 0 bases and J lost 6, with 12 bases in between.